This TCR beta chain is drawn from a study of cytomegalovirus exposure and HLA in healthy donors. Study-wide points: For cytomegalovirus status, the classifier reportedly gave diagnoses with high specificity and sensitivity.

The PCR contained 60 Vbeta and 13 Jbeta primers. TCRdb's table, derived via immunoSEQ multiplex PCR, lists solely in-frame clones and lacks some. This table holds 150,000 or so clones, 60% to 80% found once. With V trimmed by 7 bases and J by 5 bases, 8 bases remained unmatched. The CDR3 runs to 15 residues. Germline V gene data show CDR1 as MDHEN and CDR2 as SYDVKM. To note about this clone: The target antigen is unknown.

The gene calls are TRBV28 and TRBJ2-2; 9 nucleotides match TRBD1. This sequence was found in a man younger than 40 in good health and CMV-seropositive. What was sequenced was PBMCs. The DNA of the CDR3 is TGTGCCAGCAACCCGACAGGGGGAGGGACCGGGGAGCTGTTTTTT. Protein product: CASNPTGGGTGELFF.